This T cell receptor beta chain was identified during a study of technical replicates of blood from a few donors. Sequenced by immunoSEQ multiplex PCR; TCRdb stores in-frame clones only, minus some. This sample has about 70,000 clones, with roughly 89% found just once. Looked up from germline, CDR1 is SGHTA and CDR2 is FQGTGA. CDR3 length: 16 residues. The V end was cut by 1 base, the J end by 3 bases, with 16 bases between. The genes are TRBV7-3 and TRBJ2-7; D call uncertain. This TCR was recovered from a human donor in good health. Sequenced input: T cells isolated from PBMCs. In nucleotides, the CDR3 is TGTGCCAGCAGCTTAATTTGGCGTGGAACTAACTACGAGCAGTACTTC. Translated, it gives CASSLIWRGTNYEQYF.